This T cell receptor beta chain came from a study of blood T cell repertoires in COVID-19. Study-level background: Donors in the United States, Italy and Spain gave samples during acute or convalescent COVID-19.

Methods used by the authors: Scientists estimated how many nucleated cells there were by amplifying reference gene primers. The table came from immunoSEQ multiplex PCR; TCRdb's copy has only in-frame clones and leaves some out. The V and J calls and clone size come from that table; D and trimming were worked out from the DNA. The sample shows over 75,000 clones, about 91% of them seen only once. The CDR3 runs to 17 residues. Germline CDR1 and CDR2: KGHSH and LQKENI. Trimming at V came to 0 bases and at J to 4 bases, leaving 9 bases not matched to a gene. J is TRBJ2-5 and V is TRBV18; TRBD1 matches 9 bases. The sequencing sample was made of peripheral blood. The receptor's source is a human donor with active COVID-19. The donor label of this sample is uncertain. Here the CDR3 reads CASSPPGTGPEPETQYF. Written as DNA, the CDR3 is TGTGCCAGCTCACCACCGGGGACAGGGCCCGAACCAGAGACCCAGTACTTC.